This is a list of T cell receptor beta chains from one sample in a study. TCRdb reanalysed the 5' RACE reads using MiXCR and keeps one entry per CDR3 protein. Counted here are tens of thousands of distinct CDR3 sequences, less than 40% occurring once; the ten biggest clones make up less than 2.5%. The sample consisted of tumor-infiltrating naive CD4+ T cells sorted from the breast tumor. The receptor source for this set is a female donor with breast cancer. The CDR3 runs from the conserved cysteine through the conserved F or W. Fields, in order: V gene, J gene, clone size, D gene, CDR3 DNA, CDR3 protein. D genes are given only for firm matches. Rows may omit the clone size; those that give it use once, few, many or a size class.

>TRBV6-6|TRBJ2-6|NA|TRBD1
TGTGCCAGCAGTCATGGGACAGGGAACTCTGGGGCCAACGTCCTGACTTTC
CASSHGTGNSGANVLTF
>TRBV6-5|TRBJ1-2|NA|TRBD1
TGTGCCAGCAGTTACCAGGGGGCGAATGGCTACACCTTC
CASSYQGANGYTF
>TRBV6-5|TRBJ2-1|medium-sized|TRBD2
TGTGCCAGCAAACTAGCGGGAGGGCCCAGCAATGAGCAGTTCTTC
CASKLAGGPSNEQFF
>TRBV20-1|TRBJ1-2|medium-sized|NA
TGCAGTGCCTGGAGGTACAGGGACTATGGCTACACCTTC
CSAWRYRDYGYTF
>TRBV20-1|TRBJ2-3|many|NA
TGCAGTGCACTCGTAGCGGTCCGCACAGATACGCAGTATTTT
CSALVAVRTDTQYF
>TRBV2|TRBJ2-7|many|NA
TGTGCCAGCACGGGTTTTCCCTACGAGCAGTACTTC
CASTGFPYEQYF
>TRBV20-1|TRBJ2-1|medium-sized|TRBD1
TGCAGTGCTAGACTCACAGGGGTGGGGCCCAATGAGCAGTTCTTC
CSARLTGVGPNEQFF
>TRBV7-3|TRBJ2-7|NA|TRBD1
TGTGCCAGCAGCTCGGCAGGGGGCTACGAGCAGTACTTC
CASSSAGGYEQYF
>TRBV12-3/TRBV12-4|TRBJ2-7|few|NA
TGTGCCAGCACCAGAAGGGGACACGTATACGAGGGGCAGTACTTC
CASTRRGHVYEGQYF
>TRBV18|TRBJ1-4|many|NA
TGTGCCAGCTCGGCTCCTACTAATGAAAAACTGTTTTTT
CASSAPTNEKLFF
>TRBV28|TRBJ2-1|few|NA
TGTGCCAGCAGCTTCAACAGGAACGAGCAGTTCTTC
CASSFNRNEQFF
>TRBV15|TRBJ2-1|NA|TRBD1
TGTGCCACCAACAGGGGTAGGGGTGAGCAGTTCTTC
CATNRGRGEQFF